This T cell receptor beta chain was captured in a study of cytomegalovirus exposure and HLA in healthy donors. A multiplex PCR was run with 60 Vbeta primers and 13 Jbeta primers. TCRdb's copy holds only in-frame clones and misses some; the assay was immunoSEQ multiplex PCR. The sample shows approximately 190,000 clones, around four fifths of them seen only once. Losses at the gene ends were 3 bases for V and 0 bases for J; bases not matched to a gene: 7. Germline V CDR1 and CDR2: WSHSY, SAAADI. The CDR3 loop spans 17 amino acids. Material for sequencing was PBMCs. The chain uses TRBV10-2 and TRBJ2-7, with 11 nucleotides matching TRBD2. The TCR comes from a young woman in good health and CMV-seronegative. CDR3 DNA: TGCGCCAGCAGTGATTATGGACTAGCGGGCTACTCCTACGAGCAGTACTTC. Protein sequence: CASSDYGLAGYSYEQYF.